Below, 32 T cell receptor beta chains from the same sample are listed, as sequenced in a study of cytomegalovirus exposure and HLA in healthy donors. Primers for the PCR totalled 60 Vbeta and 13 Jbeta. Profiling relied on immunoSEQ multiplex PCR, and the TCRdb table lists in-frame clones only, not all of them. The table shows about 200,000 clones, with roughly 84% occurring only once. The sample consisted of PBMCs. The origin of the receptors is a girl between 10 and 17 years old in good health and CMV-seronegative.

The chain employs TRBV28 and TRBJ1-3; D call uncertain. In germline, CDR1 is MDHEN, CDR2 SYDVKM. Trimming stripped 5 bases from V and 6 bases from J, with 8 bases between. This CDR3 spans 12 amino acids. The CDR3 reads CASSQLLNTIYF. The DNA for the CDR3 is TGTGCCAGCAGTCAACTTTTAAACACCATATATTTT.

V is TRBV5-5 and J is TRBJ1-5, with D perhaps matching TRBD1 (5 bases). The CDR3 contains 14 residues. Germline CDR1 and CDR2: SGHKS and YYEKEE (reference sequence). Trimming shortened V by 1 base and J by 6 bases, and 11 bases separated the two germline ends. The chain's CDR3 is CASSLWGVGQPQHF. The CDR3 DNA reads TGTGCCAGCAGCTTGTGGGGGGTTGGTCAGCCCCAGCATTTT.

The chain couples TRBV5-1 to TRBJ2-3, with D maybe TRBD2 (6 bases). Trimming removed 3 bases from V and 5 bases from J, with 13 bases in between. Germline V gives CDR1 SGHRS, CDR2 YFSETQ. CDR3 size: 14 residues. The CDR3 here is CASSSEGRVDTQYF. DNA of the CDR3: TGCGCCAGCAGCTCGGAGGGCCGAGTAGATACGCAGTATTTT. Full variable domain (rest looked up from reference TRBV5-1 and TRBJ2-3): KAGVTQTPRYLIKTRGQQVTLSCSPISGHRSVSWYQQTPGQGLQFLFEYFSETQRNKGNFPGRFSGRQFSNSRSEMNVSTLELGDSALYLCASSSEGRVDTQYFGPGTRLTVL.

The chain joins TRBV28 to TRBJ1-5; 9 bases agree with TRBD1. CDR3 length: 18 residues. V shed 3 bases, J shed 2 bases, and the junction held 11 bases outside the gene matches. Germline V gene data show CDR1 as MDHEN and CDR2 as SYDVKM. The chain's CDR3 is CASSLTQGAHRGNQPQHF. Written as DNA, the CDR3 is TGTGCCAGCAGTTTGACACAGGGGGCCCATCGGGGCAATCAGCCCCAGCATTTT.

The CDR3 region has the DNA TGCGCCAGCAGCTTTGACAGGGAGTTGGGCATTCAGTACTTC. Translating gives CASSFDRELGIQYF. The rearrangement links TRBV5-1 to TRBJ2-4; 7 positions agree with TRBD1. V lost 2 bases and J lost 9; bases outside the gene matches: 8. This CDR3 is 14 amino acids long. Germline lookup yields CDR1 SGHRS and CDR2 YFSETQ. The complete variable domain, with remaining parts taken from reference TRBV5-1 and TRBJ2-4, reads KAGVTQTPRYLIKTRGQQVTLSCSPISGHRSVSWYQQTPGQGLQFLFEYFSETQRNKGNFPGRFSGRQFSNSRSEMNVSTLELGDSALYLCASSFDRELGIQYFGAGTRLSVL.

This chain links TRBV14 with TRBJ1-1, with TRBD1 identical over 7 bases. The CDR3 sequence is 15 residues long. CDR1 and CDR2 from the germline V gene are SGHDN and FVKESK. V lost 1 base to trimming and J lost 1 base; unmatched junction nucleotides: 3. CDR3: CASSQGWTGNTEAFF. CDR3 DNA sequence: TGTGCCAGCAGCCAAGGGTGGACAGGGAACACTGAAGCTTTCTTT.

On this clone itself: Other DNA sequences within the sample encode an identical CDR3. This chain joins TRBV7-2 and TRBJ2-3; 10 bases are shared with TRBD2. Germline V gene lookup returns CDR1 SGHTA and CDR2 FQGNSA. After removal of 5 bases from V and 0 bases from J, the junction contained 8 bases not matched to a gene. This CDR3 has 17 amino acids. CDR3: CASSKLAGGTSTDTQYF. The DNA for the CDR3 is TGTGCCAGCAGCAAATTAGCGGGGGGCACAAGCACAGATACGCAGTATTTT.

The V gene is TRBV7-6, the J gene TRBJ2-1; weak D call: TRBD2 (5 bases). Trimming pared 2 bases from V and 4 bases from J, leaving 18 bases between. Germline CDR1 is SGHVS and CDR2 is FNYEAQ. This CDR3 is 17 amino acids long. CDR3 loop: CASSLSLGRLRYNEQFF. Here the CDR3 DNA reads TGTGCCAGCAGCTTATCTCTCGGGCGACTACGGTACAATGAGCAGTTCTTC.

The table lists this clone with a count of one. The genes are TRBV25-1 and TRBJ1-4; D is ambiguous. This CDR3 spans 16 amino acids. Germline CDR1 MGHDK, CDR2 SYGVNS. Between the trimmed V and J ends, which lost 1 base and 6 bases, there was a span of 15 bases. The CDR3 here is CASSEFGRGSDEKLFF. The DNA for the CDR3 is TGTGCCAGCAGTGAATTTGGGAGAGGGTCGGATGAAAAACTGTTTTTT.

The CDR3 DNA sequence: TGTGCCAGCAGCCGTGCGGGGGAGCTGTTTTTT. The encoded protein is CASSRAGELFF. This chain uses TRBV27 with TRBJ2-2, with D uncertain. The germline CDR1 and CDR2 sequences are MNHEY and SMNVEV (reference sequence). This CDR3 region has 11 residues. V was pared by 6 bases and J by 8 bases, with 7 bases between.

This sequence joins TRBV30 and TRBJ1-4; no definite D call. Germline values: CDR1 GTSNPN, CDR2 SVGIG (reference sequence). The CDR3 contains 15 residues. The ends were cut back, 0 bases at V and 4 bases at J, with 12 bases in the middle. This CDR3 reads CAWSVGGANNEKLFF. The DNA for the CDR3 is TGTGCCTGGAGTGTGGGAGGAGCCAATAATGAAAAACTGTTTTTT.

V gene TRBV15 combines with J gene TRBJ2-1; 10 bases match TRBD2. The CDR3 is 15 residues long. From germline, CDR1 is LNHNV and CDR2 YYDKDF (reference sequence). J lost 7 bases, V lost 1 base, and 4 bases had no gene match. For the CDR3, the DNA is TGTGCCACCAGCAGAGGGGGACTAGCGCGGAATGAGCAGTTCTTC. Amino acids: CATSRGGLARNEQFF.

There are a few counts of this clone. The chain recombines TRBV4-3 with TRBJ1-3; D call uncertain. CDR1 LGHNA and CDR2 YSLEER come from the germline V gene. The CDR3 sequence is 14 residues long. V dropped 0 bases and J dropped 8 bases, with 11 bases sitting between them. In DNA form, the CDR3 reads TGCGCCAGCAGCCAAGATTTGGCGACTGACACCATATATTTT. It specifies CASSQDLATDTIYF.

The chain joins TRBV19 to TRBJ2-3; no firm D call. Germline V gene data show CDR1 as LNHDA and CDR2 as SQIVND (reference sequence). V lost 5 bases and J lost 5, with 8 bases in between. The CDR3 is 12 residues long. This CDR3 reads CASSPWRDTQYF. DNA of the CDR3: TGTGCCAGTAGTCCGTGGAGAGATACGCAGTATTTT.

This rearrangement joins TRBV2 to TRBJ2-3, with TRBD1 matching over 8 bases. This CDR3 has 14 amino acids. V was pared by 4 bases and J by 2 bases, with 2 bases of the junction left unmatched. CDR1 is SNHLY and CDR2 is FYNNEI in the germline V gene. CDR3 DNA: TGTGCCAGCAGTGGGCAGGGGGCCACAGATACGCAGTATTTT. Its translation: CASSGQGATDTQYF.

V gene TRBV7-8 combines with J gene TRBJ2-1; 7 nucleotides agree with TRBD1. This CDR3 has 15 residues. The J segment lost 0 bases and the V segment lost 8 bases, leaving 7 bases of the junction unmatched. Per the germline V gene, CDR1 is SGHVS and CDR2 is FQNEAQ. The CDR3 bases are TGTGCCAGCGGACAACAGGGGCACTCCTACAATGAGCAGTTCTTC. Amino acids: CASGQQGHSYNEQFF.

This clone has just one count. The V gene is TRBV28, the J gene TRBJ2-1; D possibly corresponds to TRBD1 (6 bases). Trimming left V 5 bases short and J 15 bases short, with 14 bases between. The germline V gene has CDR1 MDHEN and CDR2 SYDVKM. This CDR3 has 11 residues. In nucleotides, the CDR3 is TGTGCCAGCAGTCTCCACAGGGTCTGGTTCTTC. Its protein is CASSLHRVWFF.

This sequence joins TRBV19 and TRBJ1-1, with 11 bases aligning to TRBD1. The germline V gene encodes CDR1 LNHDA and CDR2 SQIVND (reference sequence). V lost 6 bases to trimming and J lost 4 bases; unmatched junction nucleotides: 10. This CDR3 has 16 amino acids. The CDR3 region is CASSLGQGARGTEAFF. Written as DNA, the CDR3 is TGTGCCAGTAGCCTCGGACAGGGGGCGAGGGGCACTGAAGCTTTCTTT.

The V and J genes are TRBV27 and TRBJ1-4, with a tentative D call TRBD1 (6 bases). The CDR3 length is 15 residues. V dropped 2 bases and J dropped 10 bases, with 17 bases sitting between them. The germline gives CDR1 MNHEY, CDR2 SMNVEV (reference sequence). CDR3: CASSLRGAGEGKLFF. In nucleotides, the CDR3 is TGTGCCAGCAGTTTACGTGGCGCAGGGGAAGGAAAACTGTTTTTT.

V is TRBV2 and J is TRBJ1-1; 11 bases fit TRBD1. The junction had 6 bases not matched to a gene; V was cut back by 6 bases and J by 6 bases. The CDR3 totals 14 residues. Germline lookup yields CDR1 SNHLY and CDR2 FYNNEI. The CDR3 here is CASRPPGQGAEAFF. In DNA form, the CDR3 reads TGTGCCAGCAGACCCCCGGGACAGGGGGCTGAAGCTTTCTTT.

The rearrangement uses TRBV27 and TRBJ2-2; possible D gene TRBD2, 5 bases. The CDR3 sequence is 16 residues long. The germline V and J ends were trimmed by 5 bases and 6 bases, with 19 bases remaining between them. The germline V gene encodes CDR1 MNHEY and CDR2 SMNVEV (reference sequence). This CDR3 reads CASSARGRARAGELFF. The CDR3 coding sequence is TGTGCCAGCAGTGCCCGGGGTAGAGCGAGGGCCGGGGAGCTGTTTTTT.

The V and J genes are TRBV7-6 and TRBJ2-3; 9 nucleotides match TRBD2. Germline V gene sequence: CDR1 SGHVS, CDR2 FNYEAQ. The CDR3 has 19 amino acids. V dropped 5 bases and J dropped 7; count of bases not matched to a gene: 22. CDR3 region: CASSRRRSASGDPTNTQYF. For the CDR3, the DNA is TGTGCCAGCAGCCGGCGCCGGTCGGCTAGCGGGGACCCAACAAATACGCAGTATTTT.

This clone came up a few times. The chain links TRBV7-6 to TRBJ1-1, with 9 bases lining up with TRBD1. Trimming cost V 1 base and J 4 bases; bases outside gene matches: 4. The germline V gene encodes CDR1 SGHVS and CDR2 FNYEAQ. This CDR3 has 15 residues. The CDR3 loop is CASSLEDRGSTEAFF. DNA for the CDR3: TGTGCCAGCAGCTTAGAGGACAGGGGTTCCACTGAAGCTTTCTTT. Filled out from reference TRBV7-6 and TRBJ1-1, the complete variable domain reads GAGVSQSPRYKVTKRGQDVALRCDPISGHVSLYWYRQALGQGPEFLTYFNYEAQQDKSGLPNDRFSAERPEGSISTLTIQRTEQRDSAMYRCASSLEDRGSTEAFFGQGTRLTVV.

The chain links TRBV4-2 to TRBJ1-1; possibly TRBD1 for D (6 bases). V lost 2 bases, J lost 0 bases, and 7 bases lay in between. The germline V gene has CDR1 LGHNA and CDR2 YNFKEQ. The CDR3 has 14 residues. The CDR3 is CASSQTGLNTEAFF. The CDR3, as DNA: TGTGCCAGCAGCCAAACAGGGCTGAACACTGAAGCTTTCTTT.

The J gene is TRBJ1-1, the V gene TRBV4-3, with D possibly TRBD1 on 5 matching bases. V dropped 2 bases and J dropped 1 base, with 14 bases sitting between them. This CDR3 has 16 residues. Germline CDR1 is LGHNA and CDR2 is YSLEER. The CDR3 protein is CASSQNGLGGNTEAFF. The DNA of the CDR3 is TGCGCCAGCAGCCAAAATGGCCTCGGGGGGAACACTGAAGCTTTCTTT.

The chain uses TRBV10-3 and TRBJ2-1, with D tentatively TRBD2 (5 bases). The CDR3 is made up of 13 amino acids. CDR1 and CDR2 (germline): ENHRY, SYGVKD. The V and J ends lost 6 bases and 6 bases respectively, with 12 bases between them. The CDR3 loop is CAIRELDGNEQFF. The CDR3 nucleotides are TGTGCCATCAGAGAACTAGATGGCAATGAGCAGTTCTTC.

The rearrangement joins TRBV6-1 to TRBJ2-3; D might be TRBD1 (7 bases). CDR3 length: 11 residues. V was cut by 3 bases and J by 10 bases, with 8 bases left in between. Germline CDR1 and CDR2: MNHNS and SASEGT. The DNA for the CDR3 is TGTGCCAGCAGTGACAGGGGGGCGCAGTATTTT. This gives the protein CASSDRGAQYF.

This clone was detected once. V is TRBV5-4 and J is TRBJ2-7; 9 bases agree with TRBD2. The CDR3 is made up of 13 amino acids. Germline V gives CDR1 SGHNT, CDR2 YYREEE (reference sequence). The V and J ends lost 5 bases and 3 bases, in that order; junction bases with no gene match: 3. CDR3 region: CASRVAGVYEQYF. The CDR3 DNA follows: TGTGCCAGCAGAGTAGCGGGAGTCTACGAGCAGTACTTC.

The chain is built from TRBV19 and TRBJ2-1, with 9 bases aligning to TRBD2. This CDR3 comprises 17 residues. V gave up 6 bases and J gave up 7 bases; unmatched junction bases: 16. Germline V gene lookup returns CDR1 LNHDA and CDR2 SQIVND (reference sequence). The CDR3 here is CASRPGSGGHLENEQFF. CDR3 nucleotides: TGTGCCAGTAGACCCGGTAGCGGGGGCCACCTAGAGAATGAGCAGTTCTTC. The complete variable domain, with remaining parts taken from reference TRBV19 and TRBJ2-1, reads DGGITQSPKYLFRKEGQNVTLSCEQNLNHDAMYWYRQDPGQGLRLIYYSQIVNDFQKGDIAEGYSVSREKKESFPLTVTSAQKNPTAFYLCASRPGSGGHLENEQFFGPGTRLTVL.

The rearrangement uses TRBV5-1 and TRBJ2-7; D perhaps matches TRBD1 (6 bases). V dropped 5 bases and J dropped 7 bases, with 22 bases sitting between them. Germline values: CDR1 SGHRS, CDR2 YFSETQ. The CDR3 totals 15 residues. Here the CDR3 DNA reads TGCGCCAGCAGGGCAGGGGCGCTGGTCACTACAGAGCAGTACTTC. Amino acids: CASRAGALVTTEQYF.

This clone was detected a few times. V is TRBV19 and J is TRBJ1-5; D not resolved. CDR1 and CDR2 from the germline V gene are LNHDA and SQIVND (reference sequence). This CDR3 has 14 amino acids. V lost 1 base and J lost 4, with 8 bases in between. Here the CDR3 DNA reads TGTGCCAGTAGTATAGTAGCAGCTAATCAGCCCCAGCATTTT. Its protein product is CASSIVAANQPQHF.

The V call is TRBV6-1, the J call TRBJ2-2, with TRBD1 matching 8 bases. Germline V gene lookup returns CDR1 MNHNS and CDR2 SASEGT. The CDR3 is made up of 15 amino acids. V was pared by 6 bases and J by 1 base, with 4 bases of the junction left unmatched. The CDR3 region is CASSRDRMNTGELFF. CDR3 DNA: TGTGCCAGCAGCAGGGACAGGATGAACACCGGGGAGCTGTTTTTT.